The next 2 T cell receptor beta chains were all read from a single sample in a study of blood T cell repertoires in COVID-19. The assay was immunoSEQ multiplex PCR, and TCRdb's table has in-frame clones only and misses some. The sample has 45,000 to 75,000 clones, about 90% seen once. Sequencing was done on a sample of peripheral blood. These receptors came from a man aged 55-75 years with acute or convalescent COVID-19.

The chain uses TRBV7-6 and TRBJ1-6; 7 bases line up with TRBD1. Trimming took 3 bases from V and 5 from J; bases not matched to a gene: 4. CDR3 size: 15 residues. Germline loops: CDR1 SGHVS, CDR2 FNYEAQ. The DNA for the CDR3 is TGTGCCAGCAGCTTCGGGACAGCGGATAATTCACCCCTCCACTTT. The encoded protein is CASSFGTADNSPLHF.

CDR3 sequence reads: CASSLDYRGRTDTQYF. CDR3 nucleotide sequence: TGTGCCAGCAGCTTAGATTACAGGGGGCGCACAGATACGCAGTATTTT. The chain has TRBV11-2 and TRBJ2-3; 9 nucleotides match TRBD1. The CDR3 has 16 residues. Germline-derived CDR1 and CDR2 are SGHAT and FQNNGV. The junction had 2 bases not matched to a gene; V was cut back by 0 bases and J by 1 base.